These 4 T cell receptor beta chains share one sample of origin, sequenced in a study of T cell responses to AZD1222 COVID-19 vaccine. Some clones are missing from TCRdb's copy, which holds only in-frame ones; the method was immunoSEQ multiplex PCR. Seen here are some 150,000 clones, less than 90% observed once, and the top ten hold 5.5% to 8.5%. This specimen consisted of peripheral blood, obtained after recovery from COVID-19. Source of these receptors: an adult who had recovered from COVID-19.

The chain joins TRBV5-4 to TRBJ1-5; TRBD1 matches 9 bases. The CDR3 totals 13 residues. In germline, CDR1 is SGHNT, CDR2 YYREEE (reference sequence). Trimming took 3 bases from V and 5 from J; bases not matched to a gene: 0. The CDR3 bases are TGTGCCAGCAGCTGGGACAGGGATCAGCCCCAGCATTTT. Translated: CASSWDRDQPQHF.

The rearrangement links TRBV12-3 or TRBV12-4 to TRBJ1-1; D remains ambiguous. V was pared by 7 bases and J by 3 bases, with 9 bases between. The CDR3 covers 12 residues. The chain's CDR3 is CASTTRDTEAFF. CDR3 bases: TGTGCCAGCACTACAAGGGACACTGAAGCTTTCTTT.

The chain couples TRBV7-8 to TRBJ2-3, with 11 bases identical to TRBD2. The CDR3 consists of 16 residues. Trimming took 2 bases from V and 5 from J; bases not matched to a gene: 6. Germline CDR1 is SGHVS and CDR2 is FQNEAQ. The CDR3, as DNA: TGTGCCAGCAGCTTAACTGGCACTAGCGGGGGAGATACGCAGTATTTT. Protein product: CASSLTGTSGGDTQYF.

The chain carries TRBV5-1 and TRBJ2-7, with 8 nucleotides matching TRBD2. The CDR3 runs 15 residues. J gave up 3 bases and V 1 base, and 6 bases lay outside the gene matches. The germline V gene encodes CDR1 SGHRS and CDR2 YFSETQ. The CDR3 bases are TGCGCCAGCAGCTTGAACCCAGCGGGGGACTACGAGCAGTACTTC. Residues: CASSLNPAGDYEQYF.